This T cell receptor beta chain was observed in a study of technical replicates of blood from four donors. The V end was cut by 7 bases, the J end by 8 bases, with 21 bases between. CDR1 and CDR2 (germline): MNHEY, SVGAGI. The CDR3 contains 14 residues. Using immunoSEQ multiplex PCR, the repertoire was profiled, and TCRdb retains in-frame clones only, with some absent. The sample includes roughly 81,000 clones, 80% to 90% seen only once; the top ten take 4.8%. This chain uses TRBV6-5 with TRBJ2-7; D possibly corresponds to TRBD2 (6 bases). Sequencing was carried out using PBMCs. The TCR originated in a human donor in good health. Some clones in this sample may be carry-over from other donors' samples. This chain's CDR3 is CASTPGGTVRQQYF. CDR3 nucleotide sequence: TGTGCCAGCACCCCCGGAGGGACTGTACGGCAGCAGTACTTC.